This TCR beta chain was sequenced during a study of siplizumab effects on memory and regulatory T cells. Study-level results: For mappable alloreactive CD4+ clones, the mean Treg-derived fraction was 68.8% with siplizumab and 26.9% in controls.

TCR templates numbering 75,000 to 100,000 were assayed per sample. This table comes from immunoSEQ multiplex PCR, and its TCRdb copy is limited to in-frame clones, with some not included. The table shows around 58,000 clones, with over 65% occurring only once. Comments on this clone: Its specificity is not known.

The CDR3 is made up of 14 amino acids. Germline CDR1 is GTSNPN and CDR2 is SVGIG (reference sequence). V lost 4 bases, J lost 2 bases, and 12 bases lay in between. This chain uses TRBV30 with TRBJ2-1, with D possibly matching TRBD2 (6 bases). The sequencing input was memory CD4+ T cells sorted from blood. The receptor comes from a human donor in good health. CDR3 in amino acids: CAWTQTSPYNEQFF. The CDR3 DNA reads TGTGCCTGGACCCAGACTAGTCCCTACAATGAGCAGTTCTTC.